This T cell receptor (beta chain) was sequenced during a study of T-cell reconstitution after alpha-beta-depleted transplantation in children. General study findings and limits: Newly made T cells mostly supplied T-cell counts and diversity one year after transplant.

CDR3 length: 14 residues. Unmatched junction bases numbered 3, after V lost 6 bases and J lost 0 bases. Germline V lookup: CDR1 SQVTM, CDR2 ANQGSEA. Using unique molecular identifiers, the investigators prepared the TCRbeta library. TCRdb redid the calling of the PCR reads with MiXCR, one entry per CDR3 protein. The repertoire holds approximately 500,000 distinct CDR3 sequences, with roughly a tenth as singletons. This clonotype was recorded at least ten times. The target antigen is unknown. The source is a child younger than 10 with inherited bone marrow failure, due to receive a stem cell transplant. This sequence joins TRBV29-1 and TRBJ2-1, with TRBD2 identical over 9 bases. The sequences come from PBMCs, collected before TCRalphabeta/CD19-depleted stem cell transplant. The CDR3: CSVVSGGSYNEQFF. The CDR3 nucleotides are TGCAGCGTAGTTAGCGGGGGCTCCTACAATGAGCAGTTCTTC.